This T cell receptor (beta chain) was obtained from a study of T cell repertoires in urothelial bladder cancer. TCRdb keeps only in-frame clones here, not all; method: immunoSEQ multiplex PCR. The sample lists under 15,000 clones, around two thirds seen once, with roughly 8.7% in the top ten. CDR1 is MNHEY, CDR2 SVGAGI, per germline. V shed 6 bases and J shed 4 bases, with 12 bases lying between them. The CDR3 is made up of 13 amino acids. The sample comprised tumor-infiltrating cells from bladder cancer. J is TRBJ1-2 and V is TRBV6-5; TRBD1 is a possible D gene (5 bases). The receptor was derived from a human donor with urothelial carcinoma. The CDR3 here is CASSLQVSYGYTF. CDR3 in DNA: TGTGCCAGCAGCCTACAGGTCTCCTATGGCTACACCTTC.